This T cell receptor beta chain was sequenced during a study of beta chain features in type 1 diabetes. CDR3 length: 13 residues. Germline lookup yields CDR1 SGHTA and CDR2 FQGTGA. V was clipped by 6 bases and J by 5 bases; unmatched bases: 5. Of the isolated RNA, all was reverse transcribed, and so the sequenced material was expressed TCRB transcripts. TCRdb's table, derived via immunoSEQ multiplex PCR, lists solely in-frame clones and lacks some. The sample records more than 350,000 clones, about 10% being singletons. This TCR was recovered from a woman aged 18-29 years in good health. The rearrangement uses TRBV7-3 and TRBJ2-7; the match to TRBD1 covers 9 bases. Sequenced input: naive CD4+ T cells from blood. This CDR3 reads CASSRTGENEQYV. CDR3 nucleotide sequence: TGTGCCAGCAGTCGGACAGGGGAGAACGAGCAGTACGTC.